The sample holds many counts of the clone carrying this TCR beta chain. Its antigen is unidentified. The CDR3 is 16 residues long. The V gene lost 0 bases and the J gene lost 1 base, with 13 bases spanning the gap. CDR1 KGHSY and CDR2 FQNENV come from the germline V gene. TCRdb processed the 5' RACE reads anew with MiXCR; each CDR3 protein has one entry. This sample has over 250,000 distinct CDR3 sequences, with about 4% found just once. The data were obtained in a study of T cells after yellow fever vaccination. Study-level points and caveats: Weaker in magnitude, the secondary response showed a faster peak on day 5 versus 15. Reappearance after the booster was seen for most primary-vaccination clones, at roughly 96% CD4 and around 90% CD8.

Sequencing was performed on PBMCs, taken 5 days after the yellow fever booster vaccination. The source of this sequence is a man between 18 and 29 years old who received the YFV17D yellow fever vaccine. V is TRBV16 and J is TRBJ2-7; D might be TRBD1 (5 bases). The CDR3 DNA sequence: TGTGCCAGCAGCCAATCGGTCCAGGGCTCGTCCTACGAGCAGTACGTC. Amino acid sequence: CASSQSVQGSSYEQYV.